The clone carrying this TCR beta chain was seen a handful of times. What it binds is not known. Produced via immunoSEQ multiplex PCR; TCRdb's table is partial and in-frame only. The table records some 100,000 clones, 75% to 95% of them present only once. The data were taken from a study of OX40 agonist ivuxolimab in advanced cancers. About the research overall: With ivuxolimab, an agonistic anti-OX40 (CD134) antibody, patients were treated. Every patient in dose escalation had hepatocellular carcinoma, melanoma, renal cell or head and neck cancer. Study-wide findings and caveats: Expanded peripheral T cells had an undetermined antigen specificity.

The clonotype originates from an adult with an advanced solid tumor such as melanoma, head and neck, liver or kidney cancer. This material consisted of CD4+ or CD8+ T cells sorted from blood, taken in a trial of the OX40 agonist ivuxolimab.

In nucleotides, the CDR3 is TGTGCCAGCAGCCCTTTCGGGAGCGGGCCCCCAGATGAGTACTTC. It is translated as CASSPFGSGPPDEYF. The chain combines TRBV13 with TRBJ2-7; D perhaps matches TRBD2 (6 bases). Looked up from germline, CDR1 is PRHDT and CDR2 is FYEKMQ (reference sequence). The CDR3 has 15 residues. The ends were cut back, 5 bases at V and 11 bases at J, with 25 bases in the middle.